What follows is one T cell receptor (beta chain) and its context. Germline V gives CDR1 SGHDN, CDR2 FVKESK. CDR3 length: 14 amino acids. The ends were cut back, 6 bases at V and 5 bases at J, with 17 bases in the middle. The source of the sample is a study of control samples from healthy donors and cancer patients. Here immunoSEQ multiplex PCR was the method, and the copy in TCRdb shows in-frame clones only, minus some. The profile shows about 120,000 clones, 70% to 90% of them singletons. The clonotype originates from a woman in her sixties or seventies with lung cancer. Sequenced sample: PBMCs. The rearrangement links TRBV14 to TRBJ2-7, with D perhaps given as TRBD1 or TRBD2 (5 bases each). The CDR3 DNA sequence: TGTGCCAGCAGTAAGTCGTCCGGGACGGACGAGCAGTACTTC. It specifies CASSKSSGTDEQYF.